One sample yielded the 15 T cell receptor beta chains listed below, sequenced in a study of T-cell memory formation after mild COVID-19. TCRdb processed the 5' RACE reads anew with MiXCR; each CDR3 protein has one entry. The sample lists 150,000 to 200,000 distinct CDR3 sequences, around 10% occurring once. The sample was PBMCs or a T cell subset sorted from them (not recorded which). The receptors derive from a man aged 18 to 30 who had mild COVID-19 (a few samples of this study predate the infection). Cell type and time point are not known.

This sequence joins TRBV29-1 and TRBJ2-2; TRBD2 aligns across 7 bases. Trimming cost V 4 bases and J 2 bases; bases outside gene matches: 4. The CDR3 has 14 residues. Germline values: CDR1 SQVTM, CDR2 ANQGSEA. In DNA, the CDR3 is TGCAGCGTTGGCGGGGGTTCCAACACCGGGGAGCTGTTTTTT. Amino acid sequence: CSVGGGSNTGELFF.

The genes are TRBV7-2 and TRBJ1-2; 8 bases are shared with TRBD1. Germline V gene lookup returns CDR1 SGHTA and CDR2 FQGNSA. V was clipped by 4 bases and J by 4 bases; unmatched bases: 8. The CDR3 runs 15 residues. CDR3 residues: CASSSGPTGVYGYTF. CDR3 coding DNA: TGTGCCAGCAGCTCCGGCCCGACAGGGGTCTATGGCTACACCTTC.

The chain uses TRBV10-3 and TRBJ2-5; the D gene is possibly TRBD1 (6 bases). Germline V gene data show CDR1 as ENHRY and CDR2 as SYGVKD. This CDR3 contains 14 residues. Trimming took 8 bases from V and 3 from J, leaving 16 bases between them. The CDR3 is CAIGGPGTEETQYF. CDR3 DNA sequence: TGTGCCATCGGGGGCCCTGGGACGGAAGAGACCCAGTACTTC.

This chain connects TRBV3-1 to TRBJ2-5; no firm D call. The V gene's germline CDR1 is LGHDT and CDR2 YNNKEL (reference sequence). The ends were cut back, 1 base at V and 6 bases at J, with 6 bases in the middle. CDR3 length: 12 residues. CDR3 DNA: TGTGCCAGCAGCCAAGTTCCCCAGACCCAGTACTTC. Translated: CASSQVPQTQYF.

This clonotype was counted only a few times. This chain joins TRBV7-2 and TRBJ2-5, with D possibly being TRBD2 (6 bases). Trimming removed 1 base at V and 4 bases at J, with 10 bases between. This CDR3 region has 14 residues. CDR1 and CDR2 from the germline V gene are SGHTA and FQGNSA. The CDR3 spells CASSLGTMIETQYF. CDR3 nucleotide sequence: TGTGCCAGCAGCTTAGGGACTATGATAGAGACCCAGTACTTC.

The chain combines TRBV5-5 with TRBJ2-3, with 7 bases identical to TRBD1. The V gene end was trimmed by 4 bases and the J gene end by 3 bases; junction bases not matched to a gene: 14. The CDR3 consists of 17 residues. The germline V gene has CDR1 SGHKS and CDR2 YYEKEE (reference sequence). CDR3 bases: TGTGCCAGCAGCCCGACCGGGACAGCCGGTGTTACAGATACGCAGTATTTT. It encodes CASSPTGTAGVTDTQYF.

The CDR3 region has the DNA TGTGCCAGCAGTTCCCGGGACAGGGTTTCCCACGAGCAGTACTTC. Translated, it gives CASSSRDRVSHEQYF. J is TRBJ2-7 and V is TRBV5-4, with 9 bases matching TRBD1. The CDR3 totals 15 residues. Germline V gives CDR1 SGHNT, CDR2 YYREEE (reference sequence). V dropped 5 bases and J dropped 5; count of bases not matched to a gene: 11.

There are a few counts of this clonotype. The chain is built from TRBV11-2 and TRBJ2-1; TRBD1 matches at 9 bases. Trimming at V came to 3 bases and at J to 4 bases, leaving 1 base not matched to a gene. Germline assignment: CDR1 SGHAT and CDR2 FQNNGV. CDR3 size: 14 residues. CDR3 protein: CASSLTGGYNEQFF. The CDR3 region has the DNA TGTGCCAGCAGCTTGACAGGGGGATACAATGAGCAGTTCTTC.

The V call is TRBV27, the J call TRBJ2-7, with unresolved D. Germline-derived CDR1 and CDR2 are MNHEY and SMNVEV (reference sequence). Trimming stripped 5 bases from V and 0 bases from J, with 14 bases between. The CDR3 is 15 residues long. The CDR3 here is CASSTQQFSSYEQYV. CDR3 nucleotides: TGTGCCAGCAGTACCCAACAGTTCAGCTCCTACGAGCAGTACGTC.

This clonotype turned up a few times. The chain combines TRBV28 with TRBJ2-1; D gene uncertain. V gave up 7 bases and J gave up 10 bases, with 11 bases separating them. Germline V gives CDR1 MDHEN, CDR2 SYDVKM. The CDR3 runs to 11 residues. The CDR3 nucleotides read TGTGCCAGCACCCGCCTTCGGGAGCAGTTCTTC. It specifies CASTRLREQFF.

This clonotype occurred a few times. The chain has TRBV12-3 or TRBV12-4 and TRBJ1-3; 9 bases map to TRBD1. CDR3 length: 20 amino acids. The J segment lost 7 bases and the V segment lost 7 bases, leaving 26 bases of the junction unmatched. The CDR3 reads CASTPKRDRDFLSRRNTIYF. CDR3 nucleotides: TGTGCCAGCACCCCGAAGAGGGACAGGGATTTTTTGAGTAGGCGGAACACCATATATTTT.

This clonotype showed up many times. The genes are TRBV4-1 and TRBJ2-3; D unclear. V was clipped by 5 bases and J by 4 bases, with 13 bases between them. Germline V gene lookup returns CDR1 MGHRA and CDR2 YSYEKL. CDR3 size: 14 residues. The CDR3 protein is CASSAPGGPDTQYF. DNA for the CDR3: TGCGCCAGCAGCGCCCCGGGTGGTCCAGATACGCAGTATTTT.

This clonotype was counted many times. This rearrangement joins TRBV12-3 or TRBV12-4 to TRBJ2-2; 7 nucleotides match TRBD1. The CDR3 extends over 15 amino acids. J gave up 4 bases and V 2 bases, and 4 bases lay outside the gene matches. CDR3 nucleotide sequence: TGTGCCAGCAGTTTATTGGGACAGTCCACCGGGGAGCTGTTTTTT. Translated, it gives CASSLLGQSTGELFF.

A few counts support this clonotype. V and J are TRBV28 and TRBJ2-3; D is ambiguous. The CDR3 length is 14 residues. Germline V gene sequence: CDR1 MDHEN, CDR2 SYDVKM. V gave up 4 bases and J gave up 2 bases, with 10 bases separating them. The CDR3 nucleotides are TGTGCCAGCAGTTCCCCGCCATACACAGATACGCAGTATTTT. Translation gives CASSSPPYTDTQYF.

V and J are TRBV7-3 and TRBJ2-3; 14 bases are shared with TRBD2. Germline trimming cut 5 bases from V and 5 bases from J; bases unmatched to any gene: 9. The CDR3 totals 17 residues. Germline values: CDR1 SGHTA, CDR2 FQGTGA. CDR3 coding DNA: TGTGCCAGCAGCCCACTCGGACTAGCGGGGGGTGGAGATACGCAGTATTTT. This gives the protein CASSPLGLAGGGDTQYF.